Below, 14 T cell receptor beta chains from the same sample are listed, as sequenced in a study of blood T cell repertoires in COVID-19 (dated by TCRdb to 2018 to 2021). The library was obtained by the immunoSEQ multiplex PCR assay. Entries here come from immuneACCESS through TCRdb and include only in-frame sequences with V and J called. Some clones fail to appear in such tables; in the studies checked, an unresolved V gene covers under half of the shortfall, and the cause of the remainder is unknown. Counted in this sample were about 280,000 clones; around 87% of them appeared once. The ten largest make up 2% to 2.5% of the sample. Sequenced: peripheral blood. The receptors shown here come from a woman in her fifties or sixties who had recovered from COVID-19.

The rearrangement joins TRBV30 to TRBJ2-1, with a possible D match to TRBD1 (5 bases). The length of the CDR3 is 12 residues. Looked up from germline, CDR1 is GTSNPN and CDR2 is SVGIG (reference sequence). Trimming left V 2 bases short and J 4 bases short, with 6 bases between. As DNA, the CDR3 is TGTGCCTGGAGTCACAGGTACAATGAGCAGTTCTTC. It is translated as CAWSHRYNEQFF.

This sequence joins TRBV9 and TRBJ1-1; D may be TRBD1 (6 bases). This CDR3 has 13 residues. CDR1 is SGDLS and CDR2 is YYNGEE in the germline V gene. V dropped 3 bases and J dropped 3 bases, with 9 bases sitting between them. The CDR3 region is CASSAQGHTEAFF. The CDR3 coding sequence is TGTGCCAGCAGCGCACAGGGTCACACTGAAGCTTTCTTT.

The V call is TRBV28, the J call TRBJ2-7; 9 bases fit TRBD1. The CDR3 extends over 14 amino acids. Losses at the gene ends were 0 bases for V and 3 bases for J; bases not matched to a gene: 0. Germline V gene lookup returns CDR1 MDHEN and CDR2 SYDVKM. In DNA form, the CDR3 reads TGTGCCAGCAGTTTATGGACAGGGGGCTACGAGCAGTACTTC. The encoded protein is CASSLWTGGYEQYF. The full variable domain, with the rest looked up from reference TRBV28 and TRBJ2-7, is DVKVTQSSRYLVKRTGEKVFLECVQDMDHENMFWYRQDPGLGLRLIYFSYDVKMKEKGDIPEGYSVSREKKERFSLILESASTNQTSMYLCASSLWTGGYEQYFGPGTRLTVT.

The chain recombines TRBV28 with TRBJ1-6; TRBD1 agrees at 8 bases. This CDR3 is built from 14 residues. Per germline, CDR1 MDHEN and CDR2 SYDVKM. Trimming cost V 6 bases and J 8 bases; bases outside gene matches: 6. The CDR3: CASSPGTGYSPLHF. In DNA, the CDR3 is TGTGCCAGCAGCCCCGGGACAGGCTATTCACCCCTCCACTTT.

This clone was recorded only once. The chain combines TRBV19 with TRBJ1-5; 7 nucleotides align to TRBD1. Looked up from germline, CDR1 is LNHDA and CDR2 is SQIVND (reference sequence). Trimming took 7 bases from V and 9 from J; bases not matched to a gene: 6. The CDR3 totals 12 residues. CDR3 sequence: CASTQQGRPQHF. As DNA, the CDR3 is TGTGCCAGTACTCAACAGGGGCGGCCCCAGCATTTT. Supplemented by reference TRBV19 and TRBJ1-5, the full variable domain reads DGGITQSPKYLFRKEGQNVTLSCEQNLNHDAMYWYRQDPGQGLRLIYYSQIVNDFQKGDIAEGYSVSREKKESFPLTVTSAQKNPTAFYLCASTQQGRPQHFGDGTRLSIL.

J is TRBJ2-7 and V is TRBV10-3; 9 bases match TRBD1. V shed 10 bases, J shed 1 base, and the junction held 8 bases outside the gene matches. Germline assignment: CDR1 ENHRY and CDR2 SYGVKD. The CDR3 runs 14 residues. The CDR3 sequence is CATLRTGASYEQYF. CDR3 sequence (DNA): TGTGCCACCCTGAGGACAGGGGCTTCCTACGAGCAGTACTTC.

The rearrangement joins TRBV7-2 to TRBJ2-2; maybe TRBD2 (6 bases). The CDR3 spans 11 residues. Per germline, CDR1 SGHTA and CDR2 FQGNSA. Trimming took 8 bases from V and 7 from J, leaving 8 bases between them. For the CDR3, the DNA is TGTGCCAGCCGAGCGGGCGGGGAGCTGTTTTTT. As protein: CASRAGGELFF. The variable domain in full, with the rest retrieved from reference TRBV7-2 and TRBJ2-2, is GAGVSQSPSNKVTEKGKDVELRCDPISGHTALYWYRQSLGQGLEFLIYFQGNSAPDKSGLPSDRFSAERTGGSVSTLTIQRTQQEDSAVYLCASRAGGELFFGEGSRLTVL.

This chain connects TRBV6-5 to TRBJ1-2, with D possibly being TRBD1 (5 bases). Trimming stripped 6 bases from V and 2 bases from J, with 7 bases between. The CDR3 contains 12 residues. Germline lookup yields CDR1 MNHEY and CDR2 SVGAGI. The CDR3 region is CASRTVNYGYTF. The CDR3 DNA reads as TGTGCCAGCAGGACAGTAAACTATGGCTACACCTTC.

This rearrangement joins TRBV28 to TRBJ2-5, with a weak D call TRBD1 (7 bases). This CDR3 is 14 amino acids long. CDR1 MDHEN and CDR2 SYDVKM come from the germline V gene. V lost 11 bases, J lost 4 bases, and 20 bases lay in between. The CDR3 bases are TGTGCCGGTAACGGAGGGGGCCTGGGAGAGACCCAGTACTTC. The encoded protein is CAGNGGGLGETQYF.

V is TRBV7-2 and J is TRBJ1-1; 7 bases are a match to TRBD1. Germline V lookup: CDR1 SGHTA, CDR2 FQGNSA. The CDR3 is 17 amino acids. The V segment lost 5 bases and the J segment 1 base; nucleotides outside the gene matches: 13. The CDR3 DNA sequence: TGTGCCAGCAGCGAGGGGGCGTGGCGGCCCTCGAACACTGAAGCTTTCTTT. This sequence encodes CASSEGAWRPSNTEAFF.

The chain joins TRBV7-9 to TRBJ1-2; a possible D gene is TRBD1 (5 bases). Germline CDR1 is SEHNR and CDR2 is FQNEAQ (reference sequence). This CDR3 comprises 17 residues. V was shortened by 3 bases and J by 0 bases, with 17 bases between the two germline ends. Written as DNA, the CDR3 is TGTGCCAGCAGCTTGGGGCACGAGAACCTAGCTAACTATGGCTACACCTTC. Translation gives CASSLGHENLANYGYTF.

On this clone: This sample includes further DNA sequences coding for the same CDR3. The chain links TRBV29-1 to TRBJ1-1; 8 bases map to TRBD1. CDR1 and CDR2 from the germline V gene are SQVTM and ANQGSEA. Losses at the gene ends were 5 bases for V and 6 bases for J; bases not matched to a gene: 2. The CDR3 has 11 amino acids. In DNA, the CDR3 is TGCAGCGTTCAGGGGGCCGCTGAAGCTTTCTTT. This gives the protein CSVQGAAEAFF.

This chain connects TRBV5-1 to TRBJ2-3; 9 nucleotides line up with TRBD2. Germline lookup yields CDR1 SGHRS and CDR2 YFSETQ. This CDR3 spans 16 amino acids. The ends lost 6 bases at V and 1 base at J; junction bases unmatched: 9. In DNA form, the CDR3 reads TGCGCCAGCACCCTCAATAGCGGGGGCGGCACAGATACGCAGTATTTT. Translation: CASTLNSGGGTDTQYF. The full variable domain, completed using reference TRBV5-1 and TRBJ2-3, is KAGVTQTPRYLIKTRGQQVTLSCSPISGHRSVSWYQQTPGQGLQFLFEYFSETQRNKGNFPGRFSGRQFSNSRSEMNVSTLELGDSALYLCASTLNSGGGTDTQYFGPGTRLTVL.

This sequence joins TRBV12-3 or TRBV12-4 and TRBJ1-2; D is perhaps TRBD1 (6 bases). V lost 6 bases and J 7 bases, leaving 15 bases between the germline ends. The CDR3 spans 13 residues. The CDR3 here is CASSPTGYRGYTF. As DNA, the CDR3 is TGTGCCAGCAGCCCTACAGGGTATCGTGGCTACACCTTC.